The sequence of this TCR beta chain was determined in a study of blood T cell repertoires in COVID-19. Whole-study context: Collection of acute and convalescent COVID-19 samples took place in the United States, Italy and Spain. In each case, the material was cDNA or gDNA derived from T cells, B-cell-depleted T cells, or PBMCs.

V dropped 8 bases and J dropped 8 bases, with 18 bases sitting between them. This CDR3 spans 14 amino acids. The germline gives CDR1 SNHLY, CDR2 FYNNEI. Seattle's enrolled individuals joined amid active infection and were then monitored longitudinally. Original methodology: Researchers report that nucleated cell counts were estimated from reference gene primer amplification. Profiling relied on immunoSEQ multiplex PCR, and the TCRdb table lists in-frame clones only, not all of them. That table gives V, J and clone size, and the DNA gave D and trimming. In the table there are some 290,000 clones, 90% of which are singletons.

This clonotype originated in a woman in her 40s with COVID-19, enrolled during active disease. Specimen: peripheral blood. The chain uses TRBV2 and TRBJ1-4; D is unresolved. The CDR3, as DNA: TGTGCCAGCTCCTTATTAACCCCGGGGGAAAAACTGTTTTTT. Translated: CASSLLTPGEKLFF.